The clone carrying this TCR beta chain was found a few times. Amplification of TCR beta CDR3 regions was performed using RNA transcripts as template. Primed by the HTBI set, a first-round RT-PCR was run on the TCR CDR3. From the multiplex PCR reads, TCRdb called clonotypes with MiXCR, one entry per CDR3 protein. The sample holds hundreds of thousands of distinct CDR3 sequences, 38% seen once. The data were taken from a study of T cells in Graves' hyperthyroidism and ophthalmopathy. Germline V gene sequence: CDR1 SGHTA, CDR2 FQGNSA. There are 13 residues in the CDR3. The V end lost 5 bases, the J end lost 5 bases, and 13 bases lay between the germline ends.

The gene calls are TRBV7-2 and TRBJ2-7; D is possibly TRBD1 or TRBD2 (6 bases each). Sequenced: blood. This sequence originates from a young man with Graves' hyperthyroidism. Written as DNA, the CDR3 is TGTGCCAGCAGCCCCTGGGGGGCCAACGAGCAGTACTTC. Protein product: CASSPWGANEQYF. Full variable domain (outside the CDR3, taken from reference TRBV7-2 and TRBJ2-7): GAGVSQSPSNKVTEKGKDVELRCDPISGHTALYWYRQSLGQGLEFLIYFQGNSAPDKSGLPSDRFSAERTGGSVSTLTIQRTQQEDSAVYLCASSPWGANEQYFGPGTRLTVT.